These 32 T cell receptor beta chains share one sample of origin, sequenced in a study of identical twins. TCRdb redid the calling of the 5' RACE reads with MiXCR, one entry per CDR3 protein. The sample lists hundreds of thousands of distinct CDR3 sequences, approximately 8.5% occurring once. These same data were also listed under a study on yellow fever vaccine responses in identical twins.

The sequencing input was memory (CD45RO+) T cells sorted from blood. The receptors come from a woman younger than 35 in good health.

This clonotype was counted at least ten times. The chain is built from TRBV3-1 and TRBJ1-1, with TRBD1 as a possible D gene (6 bases). The CDR3 covers 14 residues. The V end lost 3 bases, the J end lost 1 base, and 9 bases lay between the germline ends. CDR1 is LGHDT, CDR2 YNNKEL, per germline (reference sequence). CDR3 sequence: CASSQIQGNTEAFF. The CDR3 coding sequence is TGTGCCAGCAGCCAGATACAGGGGAACACTGAAGCTTTCTTT. Complete variable domain (other parts from reference TRBV3-1 and TRBJ1-1): DTAVSQTPKYLVTQMGNDKSIKCEQNLGHDTMYWYKQDSKKFLKIMFSYNNKELIINETVPNRFSPKSPDKAHLNLHINSLELGDSAVYFCASSQIQGNTEAFFGQGTRLTVV.

The sample holds many counts of this clonotype. V gene TRBV24-1 combines with J gene TRBJ1-5; D gene uncertain. CDR3 length equals 14 residues. CDR1 and CDR2 (germline): KGHDR, SFDVKD. The ends were cut back, 4 bases at V and 4 bases at J, with 10 bases in the middle. The CDR3 loop reads CATSDPQINQPQHF. In DNA form, the CDR3 reads TGTGCCACCAGTGACCCGCAGATTAATCAGCCCCAGCATTTT.

This rearrangement joins TRBV18 to TRBJ2-7, with 9 bases aligning to TRBD1. The CDR3 totals 13 residues. Germline V gene sequence: CDR1 KGHSH, CDR2 LQKENI. V lost 5 bases to trimming and J lost 6 bases; unmatched junction nucleotides: 5. CDR3 coding DNA: TGTGCCAGCTCAGGGACAGGGAGCACCGAGCAGTACTTC. It encodes CASSGTGSTEQYF.

In this sample, this clonotype turned up many times. V and J are TRBV13 and TRBJ1-4; 8 bases are a match to TRBD1. The junction had 4 bases not matched to a gene; V was cut back by 3 bases and J by 4 bases. CDR3 size: 15 residues. Germline CDR1 and CDR2: PRHDT and FYEKMQ (reference sequence). The chain's CDR3 is CASSFGTGINEKLFF. CDR3 DNA sequence: TGTGCCAGCAGCTTCGGGACAGGAATTAATGAAAAACTGTTTTTT.

About this clonotype: Given a much more abundant clone one base away, this may be a read error. In this CDR3 the conserved last residue, phenylalanine or tryptophan, is missing, so a read error is likely. This sequence joins TRBV12-3 or TRBV12-4 and TRBJ2-7; D might be TRBD1 (6 bases). The CDR3 extends over 13 amino acids. V was cut by 1 base and J by 6 bases, with 10 bases left in between. The CDR3 here is CASSLDRGSEQYL. CDR3 DNA: TGTGCCAGCAGTTTAGATAGGGGGAGCGAGCAGTACCTC.

Regarding this clonotype: Lacking the conserved final phenylalanine or tryptophan, this CDR3 likely reflects a read error. The chain links TRBV2 to TRBJ2-1, with a possible D match to TRBD2 (6 bases). Germline V gene sequence: CDR1 SNHLY, CDR2 FYNNEI. V was clipped by 7 bases and J by 6 bases, with 22 bases between them. This CDR3 has 16 amino acids. The CDR3 is CASKPVGWRDANEQFY. DNA of the CDR3: TGTGCCAGCAAGCCCGTTGGGTGGCGGGACGCCAATGAGCAGTTCTAC.

This clonotype showed up just a few times. This chain joins TRBV28 and TRBJ2-7, with 8 bases matching TRBD2. The junction had 7 bases not matched to a gene; V was cut back by 3 bases and J by 3 bases. The CDR3 length is 15 residues. The germline V gene has CDR1 MDHEN and CDR2 SYDVKM. CDR3 protein: CASSFRAGGDYEQYF. The CDR3, as DNA: TGTGCCAGCAGTTTCCGGGCGGGAGGAGACTACGAGCAGTACTTC.

In its sample, this clonotype was seen a few times. The chain has TRBV9 and TRBJ1-4, with TRBD1 matching 7 bases. Trimming removed 1 base from V and 5 bases from J; junction bases left unmatched: 2. Per germline, CDR1 SGDLS and CDR2 YYNGEE. The CDR3 sequence is 14 residues long. CDR3 sequence (DNA): TGTGCCAGCAGCGTATCGACAGGGAATGAAAAACTGTTTTTT. This encodes CASSVSTGNEKLFF.

This clonotype was counted many times. The chain employs TRBV5-1 and TRBJ2-3; 10 bases line up with TRBD2. CDR3 length: 15 residues. Per the germline V gene, CDR1 is SGHRS and CDR2 is YFSETQ. V trimming: 0 bases; J trimming: 6 bases; junction bases outside the gene matches: 4. The CDR3 nucleotides read TGCGCCAGCAGCTTGGCTAGCGGGAGTCGGGATACGCAGTATTTT. Encoded protein: CASSLASGSRDTQYF.

CDR3 residues: CSAPLAGGGDTQYF. The CDR3 coding sequence is TGCAGTGCACCACTAGCGGGAGGGGGGGATACGCAGTATTTT. V gene TRBV20-1 combines with J gene TRBJ2-3; 13 bases map to TRBD2. V trimming: 6 bases; J trimming: 6 bases; junction bases outside the gene matches: 6. From germline, CDR1 is DFQATT and CDR2 SNEGSKA (reference sequence). This CDR3 has 14 amino acids.

The rearrangement links TRBV29-1 to TRBJ2-3, with D possibly being TRBD1 (6 bases). Germline CDR1 SQVTM, CDR2 ANQGSEA. V was pared by 6 bases and J by 5 bases, with 21 bases between. The CDR3 length is 15 residues. The CDR3 region has the DNA TGCAGCGTCACTGCAGGGGCCCCACTACTAGATACGCAGTATTTT. It codes for CSVTAGAPLLDTQYF.

The rearrangement joins TRBV11-3 to TRBJ2-1; 8 nucleotides align to TRBD1. Germline CDR1 SGHNT, CDR2 YENEEA. With V trimmed by 6 bases and J by 5 bases, 9 bases remained unmatched. CDR3 length equals 15 residues. CDR3 in amino acids: CASRQGVVGNNEQFF. The CDR3 nucleotides are TGTGCCAGCAGACAGGGGGTCGTCGGAAACAATGAGCAGTTCTTC.

This clonotype occurred many times. The CDR3 protein is CASSSGQGQNQPQHF. The CDR3 bases are TGTGCCAGCAGTTCGGGGCAGGGGCAAAATCAGCCCCAGCATTTT. The rearrangement uses TRBV12-3 or TRBV12-4 and TRBJ1-5; D is perhaps TRBD1 (6 bases). The V end was cut by 4 bases, the J end by 4 bases, with 14 bases between. The CDR3 runs to 15 residues.

V usage is TRBV5-4 and J usage is TRBJ2-1; D perhaps matches TRBD1 (5 bases). Germline V gives CDR1 SGHNT, CDR2 YYREEE (reference sequence). The CDR3 has 14 amino acids. V was cut by 0 bases and J by 4 bases, with 8 bases left in between. CDR3 coding DNA: TGTGCCAGCAGCTTGGCAGGGAAGTACAATGAGCAGTTCTTC. Protein product: CASSLAGKYNEQFF.

This chain links TRBV20-1 with TRBJ2-4; 8 positions agree with TRBD2. This CDR3 comprises 14 residues. Unmatched junction bases numbered 5, after V lost 0 bases and J lost 7 bases. The germline CDR1 and CDR2 sequences are DFQATT and SNEGSKA (reference sequence). The CDR3 coding sequence is TGCAGTGCTAGAGAGGCGGGGGGATTTAACATTCAGTACTTC. It codes for CSAREAGGFNIQYF.

V gene TRBV27 combines with J gene TRBJ2-5; 9 nucleotides line up with TRBD1. Germline V gives CDR1 MNHEY, CDR2 SMNVEV (reference sequence). The trim removed 7 bases at V and 5 bases at J, leaving 11 bases unmatched. CDR3 length: 15 amino acids. CDR3 loop: CASKPGQGFQETQYF. The CDR3 DNA reads TGTGCCAGCAAACCGGGACAGGGTTTTCAGGAGACCCAGTACTTC.

This clonotype was found a few times. The chain has TRBV28 and TRBJ2-7; 8 bases map to TRBD1. The CDR3 loop spans 15 amino acids. The V segment lost 6 bases and the J segment 4 bases; nucleotides outside the gene matches: 11. The germline gives CDR1 MDHEN, CDR2 SYDVKM. In DNA form, the CDR3 reads TGTGCCAGCAGCCCAGGACAGGGTTGGGGTTACGAGCAGTACGTC. It specifies CASSPGQGWGYEQYV.

This clonotype has just a few counts. The V and J genes are TRBV20-1 and TRBJ1-2; a weak D match, TRBD1 (5 bases). CDR3 length: 16 amino acids. Trimming cost V 2 bases and J 4 bases, with 20 bases left between them. Germline CDR1 DFQATT, CDR2 SNEGSKA (reference sequence). For the CDR3, the DNA is TGCAGTGCTAGACATCCACTTCCCGGGGGAACCTATGGCTACACCTTC. This encodes CSARHPLPGGTYGYTF.

This clonotype was counted a few times. The chain's CDR3 is CSARDPSMITEAFF. The CDR3 nucleotides are TGCAGTGCTAGAGATCCCAGTATGATCACTGAAGCTTTCTTT. The rearrangement uses TRBV20-1 and TRBJ1-1; D not resolved. Looked up from germline, CDR1 is DFQATT and CDR2 is SNEGSKA (reference sequence). Trimming removed 0 bases at V and 4 bases at J, with 12 bases between. The CDR3 is made up of 14 amino acids.

This clonotype was recorded at least ten times. CDR3 bases: TGTGCCAGCAGCGTGCCGGGGCCCACCGGGGAGCTGTTTTTT. Encoded protein: CASSVPGPTGELFF. V and J are TRBV9 and TRBJ2-2; D may match TRBD1 or TRBD2 (5 bases each). The CDR3 is 14 amino acids. V dropped 2 bases and J dropped 4 bases, with 9 bases sitting between them. The V gene's germline CDR1 is SGDLS and CDR2 YYNGEE.

V and J are TRBV2 and TRBJ2-1, with D possibly being TRBD1 (6 bases). The CDR3 totals 14 residues. V was trimmed by 7 bases and J by 6 bases, leaving 16 bases between them. The germline gives CDR1 SNHLY, CDR2 FYNNEI. Written as DNA, the CDR3 is TGTGCCAGCATCTCGACAGGTATAGTCAATGAGCAGTTCTTC. This sequence encodes CASISTGIVNEQFF.

This clonotype was observed many times. This rearrangement joins TRBV5-1 to TRBJ2-6; 10 nucleotides line up with TRBD2. The CDR3 extends over 19 amino acids. Germline trimming cut 2 bases from V and 0 bases from J; bases unmatched to any gene: 8. Germline CDR1 is SGHRS and CDR2 is YFSETQ. CDR3 residues: CASSFRLAGVSSGANVLTF. CDR3 nucleotides: TGCGCCAGCAGCTTTCGTCTAGCGGGGGTAAGCTCTGGGGCCAACGTCCTGACTTTC. Full variable domain (rest looked up from reference TRBV5-1 and TRBJ2-6): KAGVTQTPRYLIKTRGQQVTLSCSPISGHRSVSWYQQTPGQGLQFLFEYFSETQRNKGNFPGRFSGRQFSNSRSEMNVSTLELGDSALYLCASSFRLAGVSSGANVLTFGAGSRLTVL.

This clonotype was detected only a few times. V gene TRBV2 combines with J gene TRBJ2-1, with D perhaps TRBD2 (5 bases). The germline V gene has CDR1 SNHLY and CDR2 FYNNEI. The CDR3 runs to 12 residues. The germline V and J ends were trimmed by 2 bases and 9 bases, with 8 bases remaining between them. The CDR3 DNA reads as TGTGCCAGCAGTGAAAGAGGGCGTGAGCAGTTCTTC. Protein sequence: CASSERGREQFF.

This clonotype appeared a few times. V is TRBV10-3 and J is TRBJ2-5; 7 bases line up with TRBD1. Per germline, CDR1 ENHRY and CDR2 SYGVKD. The CDR3 is made up of 14 amino acids. J was trimmed by 2 bases and V by 8 bases; bases with no gene match: 8. CDR3 DNA sequence: TGTGCCATCGGGGCGGACAGGTCTCAAGAGACCCAGTACTTC. It yields the protein CAIGADRSQETQYF.

This clonotype appeared a few times. This chain connects TRBV24-1 to TRBJ2-3; D not certain. Germline V gene lookup returns CDR1 KGHDR and CDR2 SFDVKD. V was clipped by 1 base and J by 4 bases, with 8 bases between them. There are 14 residues in the CDR3. Written as DNA, the CDR3 is TGTGCCACCAGTGATTTTGCAGTTGCAGATACGCAGTATTTT. Translating it yields CATSDFAVADTQYF.

This clonotype turned up a few times. The rearrangement links TRBV27 to TRBJ1-1; maybe TRBD1 (5 bases). Germline CDR1 MNHEY, CDR2 SMNVEV (reference sequence). The length of the CDR3 is 14 residues. V was cut by 3 bases and J by 0 bases, with 8 bases left in between. DNA for the CDR3: TGTGCCAGCAGTTTCGACAGCCTGAACACTGAAGCTTTCTTT. Protein sequence: CASSFDSLNTEAFF.

This clonotype was seen repeatedly, ten times or more. This chain links TRBV7-3 with TRBJ2-1; D might be TRBD1 (5 bases). Germline CDR1 SGHTA, CDR2 FQGTGA. The CDR3 is 15 residues long. The V and J ends lost 2 bases and 2 bases respectively, with 10 bases between them. The CDR3 nucleotides read TGTGCCAGCAGCTTAGGTCTACAGGCCTACAATGAGCAGTTCTTC. It specifies CASSLGLQAYNEQFF.

This clonotype came up many times. The rearrangement links TRBV24-1 to TRBJ2-7; D may be TRBD2 (6 bases). V was clipped by 4 bases and J by 1 base, with 13 bases between them. The V gene's germline CDR1 is KGHDR and CDR2 SFDVKD. CDR3 size: 15 residues. DNA for the CDR3: TGTGCCACCAGTGAGCGTGGAGGGTGGTCCTACGAGCAGTACTTC. This translates into CATSERGGWSYEQYF.

J is TRBJ1-1 and V is TRBV20-1; D is possibly TRBD1 (5 bases). The germline V gene has CDR1 DFQATT and CDR2 SNEGSKA (reference sequence). The ends were cut back, 6 bases at V and 8 bases at J, with 13 bases in the middle. The CDR3 extends over 11 amino acids. CDR3: CSARPGPEAFF. For the CDR3, the DNA is TGCAGTGCGCGGCCGGGGCCAGAAGCTTTCTTT.

This clonotype was found a few times. The chain couples TRBV14 to TRBJ2-1; D not certain. CDR3 size: 13 residues. V lost 0 bases to trimming and J lost 8 bases, with 8 bases between them. The germline V gene encodes CDR1 SGHDN and CDR2 FVKESK. CDR3 nucleotides: TGTGCCAGCAGCCAAGATTTTCGGGATGAGCAGTTCTTC. Amino acids: CASSQDFRDEQFF.

This clonotype was detected many times. The chain couples TRBV7-6 to TRBJ2-5; TRBD2 matches at 7 bases. The CDR3 has 13 residues. CDR1 SGHVS and CDR2 FNYEAQ come from the germline V gene. CDR3 loop: CGLAGVRQETQYF. The CDR3 bases are TGTGGTTTAGCGGGCGTACGACAAGAGACCCAGTACTTC.

This clonotype was seen at least ten times. The J gene is TRBJ2-1, the V gene TRBV20-1, with D perhaps matching TRBD2 (6 bases). The CDR3 runs to 16 residues. Germline V gives CDR1 DFQATT, CDR2 SNEGSKA (reference sequence). The V end was cut by 0 bases, the J end by 2 bases, with 14 bases between. The CDR3, as DNA: TGCAGTGCTAGAGATAATCGGGAGTCGGCCTACAATGAGCAGTTCTTC. The encoded protein is CSARDNRESAYNEQFF.